The 31 T cell receptor beta chains given below trace back to one sample, sequenced in a study of identical twins. Each CDR3 protein is one row after TCRdb ran MiXCR on the 5' RACE reads. The profile shows 350,000 to 600,000 distinct CDR3 sequences, 13% to 15% of them singletons. The same sample was also studied in work on yellow fever vaccine responses in identical twins.

The material sequenced was CD4+ T cells sorted from blood. The receptors originated from a woman aged 18-29 years in good health.

This clonotype came up many times. The rearrangement links TRBV12-3 or TRBV12-4 to TRBJ2-7; 10 bases fit TRBD1. The V gene end was trimmed by 5 bases and the J gene end by 7 bases; junction bases not matched to a gene: 11. The CDR3 loop spans 15 amino acids. CDR3 DNA: TGTGCCAGCAGTCAAAGGGACAGGGGAGTCTGGGAGCAGTACTTC. The encoded protein is CASSQRDRGVWEQYF.

The V gene is TRBV6-6, the J gene TRBJ2-7; no clear D gene. This CDR3 spans 13 amino acids. Germline CDR1 MNHNY, CDR2 SVGAGI (reference sequence). The V and J ends lost 4 bases and 3 bases respectively, with 10 bases between them. This CDR3 reads CASSSFINYEQYF. The CDR3, as DNA: TGTGCCAGCAGTTCTTTTATAAACTACGAGCAGTACTTC.

The CDR3, as DNA: TGCGCCAGCAGCCCCGTCCCGGGACAGGGGGCGCAGGGCTATGGCTACACCTTC. It is translated as CASSPVPGQGAQGYGYTF. The V and J genes are TRBV5-1 and TRBJ1-2; 12 bases line up with TRBD1. V lost 4 bases, J lost 4 bases, and 14 bases stayed unmatched. Germline CDR1 and CDR2: SGHRS and YFSETQ. The CDR3 loop spans 18 amino acids.

In this sample, this clonotype turned up a few times. The genes are TRBV6-6 and TRBJ2-1; 9 bases are shared with TRBD2. Trimming took 0 bases from V and 15 from J; bases not matched to a gene: 6. This CDR3 comprises 13 residues. CDR1 is MNHNY, CDR2 SVGAGI, per germline (reference sequence). The CDR3 region has the DNA TGTGCCAGCAGTTACTCGGAGCGGGAGGAGACGTTCTTC. Amino acids: CASSYSEREETFF.

This clonotype was counted only a few times. V is TRBV5-1 and J is TRBJ2-1; 16 bases match TRBD2. Losses at the gene ends were 4 bases for V and 3 bases for J; bases not matched to a gene: 4. The CDR3 consists of 17 residues. The germline V gene has CDR1 SGHRS and CDR2 YFSETQ. CDR3 bases: TGCGCCAGCAGCGCGGGACTAGCGGGAGGGCACTACAATGAGCAGTTCTTC. This codes for CASSAGLAGGHYNEQFF.

This clonotype was found a few times. Written as DNA, the CDR3 is TGTGCCAGTAGTCCTCAGGTGCTCGGTGAGCAGTTCTTC. It encodes CASSPQVLGEQFF. The chain recombines TRBV19 with TRBJ2-1; no reliable D call. Germline V gene data show CDR1 as LNHDA and CDR2 as SQIVND (reference sequence). Trimming left V 5 bases short and J 9 bases short, with 14 bases between. The CDR3 length is 13 residues.

V usage is TRBV5-1 and J usage is TRBJ2-5; the match to TRBD2 covers 9 bases. The trim removed 1 base at V and 3 bases at J, leaving 7 bases unmatched. The germline V gene encodes CDR1 SGHRS and CDR2 YFSETQ. The CDR3 loop spans 16 amino acids. CDR3 sequence reads: CASSLNQASGKETQYF. CDR3 bases: TGCGCCAGCAGCTTGAATCAGGCTAGCGGGAAAGAGACCCAGTACTTC.

CDR3 DNA sequence: TGTGCCACCAGACGTACAGGGGGCACAACTAATGAAAAACTGTTTTTT. Translated: CATRRTGGTTNEKLFF. The chain recombines TRBV19 with TRBJ1-4; TRBD1 matches at 9 bases. The trim removed 10 bases at V and 0 bases at J, leaving 9 bases unmatched. CDR3 length: 16 residues. Germline CDR1 reads LNHDA; CDR2 reads SQIVND (reference sequence).

This clonotype was recorded a few times. J is TRBJ2-4 and V is TRBV7-2, with 8 positions matching TRBD2. The CDR3 has 15 amino acids. The trim removed 4 bases at V and 1 base at J, leaving 3 bases unmatched. CDR1 and CDR2 (germline): SGHTA, FQGNSA. CDR3 sequence (DNA): TGTGCCAGCAGCTCTAGCGGGCCCGCCAAAAACATTCAGTACTTC. It translates to CASSSSGPAKNIQYF.

This clonotype was counted a few times. The chain has TRBV3-1 and TRBJ2-5; D is unresolved. The CDR3 is 13 amino acids. Trimming shortened V by 5 bases and J by 4 bases, and 11 bases separated the two germline ends. Germline V gene data show CDR1 as LGHDT and CDR2 as YNNKEL (reference sequence). The CDR3 loop is CASSASIGETQYF. The DNA for the CDR3 is TGTGCCAGCAGCGCCTCCATCGGAGAGACCCAGTACTTC.

The V gene is TRBV28, the J gene TRBJ1-1; no firm D call. The ends were cut back, 2 bases at V and 5 bases at J, with 6 bases in the middle. From germline, CDR1 is MDHEN and CDR2 SYDVKM. The CDR3 runs to 12 residues. CDR3 in DNA: TGTGCCAGCAGTTTAGCAGAGACTGAAGCTTTCTTT. Its protein product is CASSLAETEAFF.

This clonotype was counted ten times or more. The DNA of the CDR3 is TGCAGTGACAGGGGGCCTGGCACAGATACGCAGTATTTT. This sequence encodes CSDRGPGTDTQYF. The chain is built from TRBV20-1 and TRBJ2-3; TRBD1 matches at 9 bases. This CDR3 is 13 amino acids long. The germline V gene has CDR1 DFQATT and CDR2 SNEGSKA (reference sequence). V was pared by 7 bases and J by 1 base, with 3 bases of the junction left unmatched.

This clonotype was counted at least ten times. This CDR3 is CSVGAGSTDTQYF. DNA for the CDR3: TGCAGCGTGGGAGCAGGATCCACAGATACGCAGTATTTT. This chain uses TRBV29-1 with TRBJ2-3; TRBD2 might be the D (5 bases). The germline gives CDR1 SQVTM, CDR2 ANQGSEA. V lost 6 bases to trimming and J lost 2 bases, with 12 bases between them. The CDR3 is 13 residues long.

This clonotype was detected only a few times. V gene TRBV2 combines with J gene TRBJ2-2; maybe TRBD2 (5 bases). Germline-derived CDR1 and CDR2 are SNHLY and FYNNEI. The CDR3 extends over 12 amino acids. V was trimmed by 6 bases and J by 5 bases, leaving 7 bases between them. The CDR3 DNA sequence: TGTGCCAGCAGAGCGGAGACCGGGGAGCTGTTTTTT. It translates to CASRAETGELFF.

The chain carries TRBV4-2 and TRBJ2-2, with 8 nucleotides matching TRBD2. With 1 base clipped from V and 4 bases from J, the junction kept 8 bases outside the gene matches. The CDR3 consists of 17 residues. From germline, CDR1 is LGHNA and CDR2 YNFKEQ. The CDR3 sequence is CASSQVGSGRITGELFF. The CDR3 coding sequence is TGTGCCAGCAGCCAAGTTGGGAGCGGGAGAATCACCGGGGAGCTGTTTTTT.

This clonotype came up a few times. The chain is built from TRBV20-1 and TRBJ2-2; 7 bases are a match to TRBD1. V dropped 2 bases and J dropped 8; count of bases not matched to a gene: 11. Germline CDR1 is DFQATT and CDR2 is SNEGSKA (reference sequence). The CDR3 length is 15 residues. CDR3 sequence: CSARRQGSRTGELFF. The DNA of the CDR3 is TGCAGTGCTAGACGACAGGGTAGTCGAACGGGGGAGCTGTTTTTT.

The V call is TRBV5-1, the J call TRBJ2-5, with 9 positions matching TRBD2. The length of the CDR3 is 16 residues. Germline loops: CDR1 SGHRS, CDR2 YFSETQ. The ends lost 3 bases at V and 2 bases at J; junction bases unmatched: 8. The CDR3 DNA reads TGCGCCAGCAGCTCTGGACTAGCGACGATACAAGAGACCCAGTACTTC. Protein product: CASSSGLATIQETQYF.

Here the CDR3 DNA reads TGTGCCAGCAGCTTCGCCGGGAAAACCTACGAGCAGTACTTC. Amino acids: CASSFAGKTYEQYF. This rearrangement joins TRBV7-8 to TRBJ2-7; a possible D gene is TRBD2 (5 bases). Germline V gene data show CDR1 as SGHVS and CDR2 as FQNEAQ. V was clipped by 3 bases and J by 2 bases, with 11 bases between them. CDR3 length: 14 residues.

This clonotype was seen a handful of times. One end of the junction does not line up with germline, which may come from a read error. The V and J genes are TRBV7-7 and TRBJ2-1, with TRBD2 matching 8 bases. Germline V gene sequence: CDR1 SSHAT, CDR2 FNYEAQ (reference sequence). The CDR3 is 14 amino acids. The CDR3 is CASSPSGSYNEQFF. For the CDR3, the DNA is TGTGCTAGCAGCCCCAGCGGGAGTTACAATGAGCAGTTCTTC.

This clonotype was counted at least ten times. This chain joins TRBV20-1 and TRBJ2-3, with D uncertain. V shed 5 bases and J shed 0 bases, with 12 bases lying between them. Germline V gives CDR1 DFQATT, CDR2 SNEGSKA (reference sequence). The CDR3 length is 14 residues. The CDR3 DNA follows: TGCAGTGCTTTACCGGCGACTAGCACAGATACGCAGTATTTT. Translation gives CSALPATSTDTQYF.

CDR3 nucleotides: TGCAGTGCTAGAGAACCCAAAGGGGGTGAAAAACTGTTTTTT. Translation gives CSAREPKGGEKLFF. J is TRBJ1-4 and V is TRBV20-1, with a tentative D call TRBD1 (6 bases). V shed 0 bases and J shed 7 bases, with 12 bases lying between them. The CDR3 runs 14 residues. CDR1 and CDR2 from the germline V gene are DFQATT and SNEGSKA (reference sequence).

In its sample, this clonotype was seen a few times. This chain connects TRBV5-1 to TRBJ2-2, with D perhaps being TRBD1 or TRBD2 (6 bases each). Germline V lookup: CDR1 SGHRS, CDR2 YFSETQ. The CDR3 sequence is 16 residues long. V lost 4 bases and J 6 bases, leaving 19 bases between the germline ends. The CDR3 DNA is TGCGCCAGCAGCAGACTGGGGGGCAGTTTCTCCGGGGAGCTGTTTTTT. It yields the protein CASSRLGGSFSGELFF.

The chain has TRBV4-1 and TRBJ2-4; 12 bases are a match to TRBD2. Germline loops: CDR1 MGHRA, CDR2 YSYEKL. J lost 0 bases, V lost 4 bases, and 7 bases had no gene match. The CDR3 runs to 18 residues. CDR3 residues: CASSPSGLAGRAKNIQYF. The CDR3 DNA sequence: TGCGCCAGCAGCCCGTCGGGACTAGCGGGCCGAGCCAAAAACATTCAGTACTTC.

The V and J genes are TRBV7-9 and TRBJ2-1; the D gene is possibly TRBD2 (6 bases). This CDR3 contains 12 residues. CDR1 and CDR2 (germline): SEHNR, FQNEAQ (reference sequence). V lost 5 bases, J lost 9 bases, and 11 bases lay in between. The CDR3 nucleotides read TGTGCCAGCAGCAACACGGGAGTTGAGCAGTTCTTC. It translates to CASSNTGVEQFF.

The sample holds one count of this clonotype. V and J are TRBV6-2 or TRBV6-3 and TRBJ2-7; 9 bases map to TRBD1. This CDR3 is built from 15 residues. Germline trimming cut 6 bases from V and 3 bases from J; bases unmatched to any gene: 9. In germline, CDR1 is MNHEY, CDR2 SVGEGT. The chain's CDR3 is CASSYPGQGNYEQYF. CDR3 sequence (DNA): TGTGCCAGCAGCTACCCCGGACAGGGGAACTACGAGCAGTACTTC.

The V and J genes are TRBV24-1 and TRBJ2-5, with TRBD2 matching over 11 bases. The junction had 6 bases not matched to a gene; V was cut back by 3 bases and J by 7 bases. Germline V gene sequence: CDR1 KGHDR, CDR2 SFDVKD. The length of the CDR3 is 15 residues. The CDR3 nucleotides read TGTGCCACCAGTGATAGAACTAGCGGGAGCTTGACCCAGTACTTC. Its translation is CATSDRTSGSLTQYF.

Only a few counts were recorded for this clonotype. The chain has TRBV11-2 and TRBJ2-5, with 14 nucleotides matching TRBD2. Per germline, CDR1 SGHAT and CDR2 FQNNGV. Germline trimming cut 6 bases from V and 5 bases from J; bases unmatched to any gene: 11. The CDR3 has 17 amino acids. The CDR3 DNA is TGTGCCAGCAGTTACGGGACTAGCGGGGGATCTTATGAGACCCAGTACTTC. Translated: CASSYGTSGGSYETQYF.

This clonotype was recorded a few times. The chain carries TRBV11-2 and TRBJ2-1, with TRBD2 matching over 12 bases. Germline CDR1 is SGHAT and CDR2 is FQNNGV. The V segment lost 5 bases and the J segment 4 bases; nucleotides outside the gene matches: 12. The CDR3 covers 18 residues. CDR3 DNA: TGTGCCAGCAGCGCGAGACTAGCGGGAGCGGGCGGGTACAATGAGCAGTTCTTC. Encoded protein: CASSARLAGAGGYNEQFF.

This clonotype was seen repeatedly, ten times or more. The V and J genes are TRBV7-9 and TRBJ2-2; TRBD1 matches 7 bases. The V gene's germline CDR1 is SEHNR and CDR2 FQNEAQ (reference sequence). J was trimmed by 1 base and V by 4 bases; bases with no gene match: 3. The CDR3 is 15 amino acids. This CDR3 reads CASSSWTGNTGELFF. The DNA of the CDR3 is TGTGCCAGCAGCTCGTGGACAGGGAACACCGGGGAGCTGTTTTTT.

The chain carries TRBV20-1 and TRBJ2-1; a possible D gene is TRBD2 (6 bases). The CDR3 runs 14 residues. Per the germline V gene, CDR1 is DFQATT and CDR2 is SNEGSKA (reference sequence). V was clipped by 2 bases and J by 9 bases, with 17 bases between them. The CDR3 DNA is TGCAGTGCTAGAATCGCGGGACGTATTGGTGAGCAGTTCTTC. Residues: CSARIAGRIGEQFF.

This clonotype has a handful of counts. CDR3 protein: CSGRVGTEAFF. In DNA, the CDR3 is TGCAGCGGGAGAGTTGGCACTGAAGCTTTCTTT. V is TRBV29-1 and J is TRBJ1-1; D is unclear. The germline V gene encodes CDR1 SQVTM and CDR2 ANQGSEA. V was trimmed by 7 bases and J by 4 bases, leaving 10 bases between them. The CDR3 runs to 11 residues.